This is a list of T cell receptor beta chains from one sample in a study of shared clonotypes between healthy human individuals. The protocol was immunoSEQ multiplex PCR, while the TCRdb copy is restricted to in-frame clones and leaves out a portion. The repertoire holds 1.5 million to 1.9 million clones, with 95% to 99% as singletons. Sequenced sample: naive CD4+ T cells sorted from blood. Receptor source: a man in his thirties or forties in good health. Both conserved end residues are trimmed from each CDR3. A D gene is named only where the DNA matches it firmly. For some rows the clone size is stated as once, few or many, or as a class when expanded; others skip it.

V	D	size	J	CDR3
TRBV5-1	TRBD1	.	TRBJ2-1	ASSLVGDRKYNEQF
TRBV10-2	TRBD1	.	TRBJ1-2	ASSERGDRGSYGYT
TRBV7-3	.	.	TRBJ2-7	ASSPGKGLEQY
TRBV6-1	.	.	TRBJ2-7	ASSELYGDSPRYEQY
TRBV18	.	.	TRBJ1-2	ASSPVPINPNVFGYT
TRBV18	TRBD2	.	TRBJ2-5	ASSPRLAAQETQY
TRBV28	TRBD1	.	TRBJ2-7	ASSPTGEDYEQY
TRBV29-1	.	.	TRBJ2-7	SVGPRFDEQY
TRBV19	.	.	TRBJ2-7	ASSLSFSYEQY
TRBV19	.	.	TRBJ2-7	ASSISLAKSYEQY
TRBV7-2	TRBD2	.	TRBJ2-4	ASRAGTSGPLAKNIQY
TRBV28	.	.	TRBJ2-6	ASSSPLANVLT
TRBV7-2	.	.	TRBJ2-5	ASSLSYQETQY
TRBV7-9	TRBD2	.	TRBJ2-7	ASSTGTRLYEQY
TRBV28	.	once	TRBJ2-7	ASTLGGVSSYEQY
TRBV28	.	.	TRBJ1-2	ASSGQPRVGYT
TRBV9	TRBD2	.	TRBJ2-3	ASSASGLTDTQY
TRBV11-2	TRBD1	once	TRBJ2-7	ASRAGGSEQY
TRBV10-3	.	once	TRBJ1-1	ASRGGREGTEAF
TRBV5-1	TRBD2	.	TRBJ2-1	ASSLLGLAGSEQF
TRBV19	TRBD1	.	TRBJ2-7	ASRKRPGTAYEQY
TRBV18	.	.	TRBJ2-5	ASSLARERQETQY
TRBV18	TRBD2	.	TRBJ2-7	ASSRVGTSGSSYEQY
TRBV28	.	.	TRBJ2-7	ASSLVAGEQY
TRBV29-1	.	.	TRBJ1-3	SASPKTRGARGNTIY
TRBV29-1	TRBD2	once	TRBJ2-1	SALSGSTYNEQF
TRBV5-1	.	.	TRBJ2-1	ASSLGRGRGDEQF
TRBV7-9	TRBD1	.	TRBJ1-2	ASSDRGSDGYT
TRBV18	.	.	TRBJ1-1	ASSQQGYGTEAF
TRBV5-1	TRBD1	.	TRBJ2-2	ASSSPGQDGELF
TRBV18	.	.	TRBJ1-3	ASSRGTGSSLSGNTIY
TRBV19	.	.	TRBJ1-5	ASSPRTGGNQPQH
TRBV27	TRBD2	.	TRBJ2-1	ASTSSGSYNEQF
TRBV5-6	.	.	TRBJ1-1	ASSDPQGNTEAF
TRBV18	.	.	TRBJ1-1	ASSESGNTEAF
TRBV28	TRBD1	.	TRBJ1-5	ASSPVQDRGRNQPQH
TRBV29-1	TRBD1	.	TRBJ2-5	SVARPGGARETQY
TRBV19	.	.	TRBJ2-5	ASGDYYQETQY
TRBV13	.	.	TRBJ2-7	ASSRFVMGGGRQNYEQY
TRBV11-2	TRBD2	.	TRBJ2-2	ASSIRLAGNTGELF
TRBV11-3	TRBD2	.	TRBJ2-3	ASSLVQERGTSTDTQY
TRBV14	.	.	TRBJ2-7	ASSQGIRGERAYEQY
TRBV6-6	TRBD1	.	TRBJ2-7	ASSPTGFTPYEQY
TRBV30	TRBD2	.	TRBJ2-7	AWSVLRGRAYEQY
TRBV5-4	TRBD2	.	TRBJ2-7	ASSSWTSGRSNEQY
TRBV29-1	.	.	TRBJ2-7	SVVGRDSYEQY
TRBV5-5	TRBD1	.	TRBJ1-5	ASSWGQQDNQPQH
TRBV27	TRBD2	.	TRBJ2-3	ASSLSGTSGTKQY
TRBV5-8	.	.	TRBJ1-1	ASTALGAPYTEAF
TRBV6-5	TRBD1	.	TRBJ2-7	ASSLGTGLDEQY
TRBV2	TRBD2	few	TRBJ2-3	ASRREGDTQY
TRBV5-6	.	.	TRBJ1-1	ASSLVARNTEAF